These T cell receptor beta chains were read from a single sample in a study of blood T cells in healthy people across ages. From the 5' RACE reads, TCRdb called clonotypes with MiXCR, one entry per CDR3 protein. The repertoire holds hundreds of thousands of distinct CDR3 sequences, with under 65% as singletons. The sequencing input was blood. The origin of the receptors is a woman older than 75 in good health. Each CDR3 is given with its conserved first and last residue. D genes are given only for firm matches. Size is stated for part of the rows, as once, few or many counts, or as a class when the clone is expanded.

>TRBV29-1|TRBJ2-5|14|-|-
CSVEGRVGQETQYF
TGCAGCGTTGAAGGAAGGGTGGGCCAAGAGACCCAGTACTTC
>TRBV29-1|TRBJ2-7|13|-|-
CSVGGTHNNEQYF
TGCAGCGTTGGGGGGACTCACAACAATGAGCAGTACTTC
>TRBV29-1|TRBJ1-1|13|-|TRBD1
CSVAGTGFSEAFF
TGCAGCGTTGCCGGGACAGGGTTCAGTGAAGCTTTCTTT
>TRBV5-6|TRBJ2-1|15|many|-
CASSSQVGNYNEQFF
TGTGCCAGCAGCTCACAGGTGGGCAACTACAATGAGCAGTTCTTC
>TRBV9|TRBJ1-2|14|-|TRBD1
CASSPGQGAVGYTF
TGTGCCAGCAGCCCTGGACAGGGGGCCGTTGGCTACACCTTC
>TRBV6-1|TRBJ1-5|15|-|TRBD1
CASRLGQGAGQPQHF
TGTGCCAGCAGACTCGGACAGGGGGCCGGGCAGCCCCAGCATTTT
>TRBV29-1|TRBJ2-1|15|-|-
CSVEGGLADYNEQFF
TGCAGCGTTGAAGGAGGGCTAGCAGACTACAATGAGCAGTTCTTC
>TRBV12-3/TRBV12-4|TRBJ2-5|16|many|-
CASSLTRGLPQETQYF
TGTGCCAGCAGTTTAACCCGAGGACTGCCCCAGGAGACCCAGTACTTC
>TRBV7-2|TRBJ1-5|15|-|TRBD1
CASSGGQGAYQPQHF
TGTGCCAGCAGCGGGGGACAGGGGGCATATCAGCCCCAGCATTTT
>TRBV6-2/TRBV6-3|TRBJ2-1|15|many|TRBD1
CASSSQGANYNEQFF
TGTGCCAGCAGTTCACAGGGGGCGAACTACAATGAGCAGTTCTTC
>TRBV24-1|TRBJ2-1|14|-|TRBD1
CATGDRRTYNEQFF
TGTGCCACCGGGGACAGGAGAACCTACAATGAGCAGTTCTTC
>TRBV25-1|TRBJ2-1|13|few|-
CASGCGGRSEQFF
TGTGCCAGCGGATGTGGGGGGAGGAGTGAGCAGTTCTTC